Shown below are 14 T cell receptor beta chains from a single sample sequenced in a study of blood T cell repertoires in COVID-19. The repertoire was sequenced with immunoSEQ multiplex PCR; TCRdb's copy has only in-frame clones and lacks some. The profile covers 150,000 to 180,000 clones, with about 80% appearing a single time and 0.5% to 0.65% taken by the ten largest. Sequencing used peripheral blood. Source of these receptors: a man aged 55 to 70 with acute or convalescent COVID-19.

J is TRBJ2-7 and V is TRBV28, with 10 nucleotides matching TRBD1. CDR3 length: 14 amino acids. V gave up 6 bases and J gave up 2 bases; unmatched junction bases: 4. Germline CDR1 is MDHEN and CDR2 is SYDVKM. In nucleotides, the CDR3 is TGTGCCAGCAGGAGGGACAGGGGTCCCTACGAGCAGTACTTC. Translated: CASRRDRGPYEQYF.

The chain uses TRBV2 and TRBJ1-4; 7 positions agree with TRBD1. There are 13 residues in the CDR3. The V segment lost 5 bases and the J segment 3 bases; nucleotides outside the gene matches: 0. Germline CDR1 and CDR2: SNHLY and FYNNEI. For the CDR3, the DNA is TGTGCCAGCAGTACAGGGGCTAATGAAAAACTGTTTTTT. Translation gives CASSTGANEKLFF.

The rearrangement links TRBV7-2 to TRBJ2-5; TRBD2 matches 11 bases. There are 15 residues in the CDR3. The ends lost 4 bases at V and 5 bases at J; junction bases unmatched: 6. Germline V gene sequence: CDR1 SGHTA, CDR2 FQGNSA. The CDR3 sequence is CASSSAGTSGETQYF. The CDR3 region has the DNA TGTGCCAGCAGCTCCGCCGGGACTAGCGGCGAGACCCAGTACTTC.

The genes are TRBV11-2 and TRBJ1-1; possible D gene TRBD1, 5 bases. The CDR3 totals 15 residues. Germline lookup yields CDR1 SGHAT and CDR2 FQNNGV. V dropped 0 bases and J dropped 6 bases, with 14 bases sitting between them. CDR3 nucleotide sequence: TGTGCCAGCAGCTTAGATCGGATTGGGGGGTCTGAAGCTTTCTTT. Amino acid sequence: CASSLDRIGGSEAFF.

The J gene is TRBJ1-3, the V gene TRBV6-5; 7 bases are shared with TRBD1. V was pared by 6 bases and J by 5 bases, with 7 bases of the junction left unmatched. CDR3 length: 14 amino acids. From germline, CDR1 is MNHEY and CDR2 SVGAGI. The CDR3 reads CASSLRGTRNTIYF. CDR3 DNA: TGTGCCAGCAGCCTCAGGGGGACACGAAACACCATATATTTT.

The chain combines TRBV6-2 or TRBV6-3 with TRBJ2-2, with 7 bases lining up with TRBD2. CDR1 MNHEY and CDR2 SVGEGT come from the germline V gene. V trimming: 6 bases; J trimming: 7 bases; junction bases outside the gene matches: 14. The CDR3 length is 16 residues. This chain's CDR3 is CASSPLGGRAGGELFF. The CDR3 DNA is TGTGCCAGCAGCCCGTTGGGCGGGAGAGCTGGCGGGGAGCTGTTTTTT.

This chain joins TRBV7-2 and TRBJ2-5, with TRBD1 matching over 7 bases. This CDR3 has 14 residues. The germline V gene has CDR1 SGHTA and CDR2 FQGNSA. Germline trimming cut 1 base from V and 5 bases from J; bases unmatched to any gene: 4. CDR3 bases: TGTGCCAGCAGCTTAGGGGGACAGATGGAGACCCAGTACTTC. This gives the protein CASSLGGQMETQYF. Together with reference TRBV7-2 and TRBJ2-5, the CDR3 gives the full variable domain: GAGVSQSPSNKVTEKGKDVELRCDPISGHTALYWYRQSLGQGLEFLIYFQGNSAPDKSGLPSDRFSAERTGGSVSTLTIQRTQQEDSAVYLCASSLGGQMETQYFGPGTRLLVL.

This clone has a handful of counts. CDR3 sequence (DNA): TGTGCCAGCAGGAACGGCAGGGGTTCTGGCTACACCTTC. It is translated as CASRNGRGSGYTF. The chain links TRBV6-5 to TRBJ1-2; TRBD1 is a possible D gene (6 bases). Germline V gene lookup returns CDR1 MNHEY and CDR2 SVGAGI. The CDR3 is made up of 13 amino acids. V was pared by 6 bases and J by 7 bases, with 15 bases between.

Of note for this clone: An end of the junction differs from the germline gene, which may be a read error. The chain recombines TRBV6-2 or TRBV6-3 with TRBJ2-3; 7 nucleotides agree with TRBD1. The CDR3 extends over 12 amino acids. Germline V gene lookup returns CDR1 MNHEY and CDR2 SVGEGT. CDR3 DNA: TGTGCCAGCAGTTATCTTGCCGGGACAGCTCTTTTT. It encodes CASSYLAGTALF.

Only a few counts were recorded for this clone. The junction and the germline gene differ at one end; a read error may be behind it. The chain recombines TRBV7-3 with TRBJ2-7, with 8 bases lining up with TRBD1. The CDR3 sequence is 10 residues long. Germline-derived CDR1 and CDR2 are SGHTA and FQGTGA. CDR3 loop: CASSHQGADF. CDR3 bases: TGTGCCAGCAGCCATCAGGGGGCCGACTTC.

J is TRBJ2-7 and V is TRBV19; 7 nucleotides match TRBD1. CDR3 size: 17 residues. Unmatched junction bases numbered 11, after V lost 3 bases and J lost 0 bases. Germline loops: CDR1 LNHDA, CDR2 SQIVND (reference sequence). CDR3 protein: CASSMPPDRDFSYEQYF. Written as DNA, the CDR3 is TGTGCCAGTAGTATGCCCCCAGACAGGGATTTCTCCTACGAGCAGTACTTC.

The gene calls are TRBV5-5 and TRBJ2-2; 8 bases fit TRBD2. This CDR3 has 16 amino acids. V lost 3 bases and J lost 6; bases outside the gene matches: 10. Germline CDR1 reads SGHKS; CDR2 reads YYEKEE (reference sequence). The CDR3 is CASSWGAAGVAGELFF. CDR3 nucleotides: TGTGCCAGCAGCTGGGGGGCAGCGGGGGTCGCCGGGGAGCTGTTTTTT.

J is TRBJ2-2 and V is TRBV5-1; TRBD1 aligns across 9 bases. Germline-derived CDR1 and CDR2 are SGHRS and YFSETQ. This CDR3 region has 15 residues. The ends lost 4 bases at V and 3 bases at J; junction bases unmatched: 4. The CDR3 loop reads CASSPGQGYTGELFF. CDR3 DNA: TGCGCCAGCAGCCCGGGACAGGGATACACCGGGGAGCTGTTTTTT.

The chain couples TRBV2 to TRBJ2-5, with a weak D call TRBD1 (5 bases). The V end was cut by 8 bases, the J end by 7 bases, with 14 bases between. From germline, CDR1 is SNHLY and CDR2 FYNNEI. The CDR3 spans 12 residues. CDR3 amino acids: CASQGPEGTQYF. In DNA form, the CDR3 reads TGTGCCAGCCAGGGCCCCGAAGGGACCCAGTACTTC.